This TCR beta chain was identified in a study of blood T cell repertoires in COVID-19. This table comes from immunoSEQ multiplex PCR, and its TCRdb copy is limited to in-frame clones, with some not included. The sample holds around 150,000 clones; roughly 80% are singletons and the top ten take roughly 19%. V lost 2 bases and J lost 7, with 8 bases in between. CDR1 and CDR2 (germline): MDHEN, SYDVKM. The CDR3 totals 13 residues. The TCR originated in a woman of 80 years or more with acute or convalescent COVID-19. V is TRBV28 and J is TRBJ1-4, with no clear D. Sequenced: peripheral blood. The CDR3 loop reads CASSLRVTEKLFF. Here the CDR3 DNA reads TGTGCCAGCAGTTTACGGGTTACTGAAAAACTGTTTTTT.